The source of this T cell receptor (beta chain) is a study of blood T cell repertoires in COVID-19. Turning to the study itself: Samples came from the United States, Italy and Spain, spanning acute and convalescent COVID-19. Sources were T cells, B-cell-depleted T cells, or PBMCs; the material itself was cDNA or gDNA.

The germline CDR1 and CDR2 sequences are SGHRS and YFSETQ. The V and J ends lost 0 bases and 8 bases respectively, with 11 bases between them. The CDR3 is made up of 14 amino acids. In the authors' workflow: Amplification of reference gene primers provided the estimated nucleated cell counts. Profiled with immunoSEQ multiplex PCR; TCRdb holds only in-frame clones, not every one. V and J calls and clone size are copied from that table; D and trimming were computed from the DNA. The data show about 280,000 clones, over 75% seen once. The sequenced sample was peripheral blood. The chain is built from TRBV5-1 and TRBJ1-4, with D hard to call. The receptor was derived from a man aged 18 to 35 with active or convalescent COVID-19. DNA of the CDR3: TGCGCCAGCAGCTTGGACGAGGTTAGCGAAAAACTGTTTTTT. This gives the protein CASSLDEVSEKLFF.